This T cell receptor beta chain was captured by sequencing in a study of cytomegalovirus exposure and HLA in healthy donors. The wider study: Findings of an earlier analysis included around 120 million unique TCR beta sequences from roughly 190 million T cells.

Trimming shortened V by 6 bases and J by 2 bases, and 6 bases separated the two germline ends. The length of the CDR3 is 11 residues. Germline CDR1 is DFQATT and CDR2 is SNEGSKA (reference sequence). The study ran its PCR with 60 Vbeta and 13 Jbeta primers. Assay: immunoSEQ multiplex PCR; the TCRdb copy retains only in-frame clones and omits some. Among some 64,000 clones listed, 89% were seen once. Study-level findings and limits: There were some V segments, including TRBV6-2 and TRBV6-3, excluded as indistinguishable. In terms of immune exposure information, only CMV serostatus was available. High sensitivity and specificity were reportedly achieved when the classifier diagnosed cytomegalovirus status.

Concerning this clone itself: The antigen is not known.

The sample consisted of PBMCs. V usage is TRBV20-1 and J usage is TRBJ2-3; D call uncertain. This TCR was recovered from a man between 25 and 39 years old in good health and CMV-seropositive. The CDR3 sequence: CSALLTDTQYF. Here the CDR3 DNA reads TGCAGTGCCCTTCTCACAGATACGCAGTATTTT.